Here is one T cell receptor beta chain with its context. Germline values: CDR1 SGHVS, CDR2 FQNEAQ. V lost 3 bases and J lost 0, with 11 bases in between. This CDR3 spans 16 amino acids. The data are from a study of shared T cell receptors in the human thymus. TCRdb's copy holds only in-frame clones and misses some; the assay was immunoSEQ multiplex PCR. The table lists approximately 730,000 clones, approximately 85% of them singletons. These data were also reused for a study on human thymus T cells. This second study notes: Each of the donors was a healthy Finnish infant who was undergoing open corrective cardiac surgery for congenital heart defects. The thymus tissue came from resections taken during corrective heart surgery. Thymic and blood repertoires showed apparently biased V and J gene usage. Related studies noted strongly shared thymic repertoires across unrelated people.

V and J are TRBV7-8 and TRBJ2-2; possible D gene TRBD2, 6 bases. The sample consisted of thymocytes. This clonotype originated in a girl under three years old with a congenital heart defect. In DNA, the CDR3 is TGTGCCAGCAGCTTGAACGGGGGAACGAACACCGGGGAGCTGTTTTTT. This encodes CASSLNGGTNTGELFF.